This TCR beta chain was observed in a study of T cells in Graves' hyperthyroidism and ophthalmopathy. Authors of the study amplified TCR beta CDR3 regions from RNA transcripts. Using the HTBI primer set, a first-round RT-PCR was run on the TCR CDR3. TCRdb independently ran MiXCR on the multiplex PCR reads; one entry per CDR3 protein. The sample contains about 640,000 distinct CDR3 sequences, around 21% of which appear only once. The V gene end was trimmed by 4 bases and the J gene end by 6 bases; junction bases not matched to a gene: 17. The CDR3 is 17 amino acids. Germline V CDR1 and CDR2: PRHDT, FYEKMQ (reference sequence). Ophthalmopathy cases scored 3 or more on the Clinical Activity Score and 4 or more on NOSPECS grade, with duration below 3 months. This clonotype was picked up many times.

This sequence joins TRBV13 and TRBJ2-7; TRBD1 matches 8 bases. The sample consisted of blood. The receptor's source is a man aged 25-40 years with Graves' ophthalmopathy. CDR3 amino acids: CASSSSGTGEAGFEQYF. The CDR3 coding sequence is TGTGCCAGCAGCTCATCCGGGACAGGCGAGGCGGGCTTCGAGCAGTACTTC.